The T cell receptor beta chain described here comes from a study of T cell responses to AZD1222 COVID-19 vaccine. This CDR3 has 14 residues. The V segment lost 5 bases and the J segment 5 bases; nucleotides outside the gene matches: 7. The germline CDR1 and CDR2 sequences are MNHNY and SVGAGI (reference sequence). Comment on this clone: Its antigen is as yet unknown.

General study findings and limits: Clonal diversity may have been underestimated, and the donors were mostly white British, with more females than males.

Sequencing used immunoSEQ multiplex PCR; TCRdb keeps in-frame clones, though not all of them. This table has more than 85,000 clones, around nine tenths appearing once. This material consisted of peripheral blood, taken on day 0 of AZD1222 vaccination. The chain carries TRBV6-6 and TRBJ1-2, with 8 bases fitting TRBD1. This TCR was sampled from an adult in good health. CDR3: CASSNQGAGYGYTF. The CDR3 region has the DNA TGTGCCAGCAGTAACCAGGGGGCTGGGTATGGCTACACCTTC.